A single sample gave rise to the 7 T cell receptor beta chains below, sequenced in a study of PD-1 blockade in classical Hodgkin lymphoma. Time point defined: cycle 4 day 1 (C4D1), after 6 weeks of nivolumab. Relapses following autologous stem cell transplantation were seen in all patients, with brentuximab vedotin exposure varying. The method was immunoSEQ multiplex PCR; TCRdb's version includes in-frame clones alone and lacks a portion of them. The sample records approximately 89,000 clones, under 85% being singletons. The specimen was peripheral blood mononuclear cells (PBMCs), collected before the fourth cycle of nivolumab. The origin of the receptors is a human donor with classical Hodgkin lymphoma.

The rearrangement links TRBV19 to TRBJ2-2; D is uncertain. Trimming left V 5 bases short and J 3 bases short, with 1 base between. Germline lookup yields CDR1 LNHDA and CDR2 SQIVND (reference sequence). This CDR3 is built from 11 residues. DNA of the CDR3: TGTGCCAGTAGTCACACCGGGGAGCTGTTTTTT. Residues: CASSHTGELFF.

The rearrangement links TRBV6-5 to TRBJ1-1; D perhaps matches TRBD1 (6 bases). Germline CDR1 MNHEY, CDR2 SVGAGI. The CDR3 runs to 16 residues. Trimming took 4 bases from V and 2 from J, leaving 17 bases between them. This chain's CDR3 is CASSLDTWGANTEAFF. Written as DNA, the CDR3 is TGTGCCAGCAGTTTAGACACATGGGGGGCTAACACTGAAGCTTTCTTT.

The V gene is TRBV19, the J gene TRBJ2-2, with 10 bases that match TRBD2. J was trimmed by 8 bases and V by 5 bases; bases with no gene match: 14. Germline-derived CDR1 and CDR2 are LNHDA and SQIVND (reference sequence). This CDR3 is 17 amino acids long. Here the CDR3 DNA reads TGTGCCAGTAGTCTCCGACTAGCGGGCGGAGTATTAGGGGAGCTGTTTTTT. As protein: CASSLRLAGGVLGELFF. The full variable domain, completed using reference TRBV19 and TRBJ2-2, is DGGITQSPKYLFRKEGQNVTLSCEQNLNHDAMYWYRQDPGQGLRLIYYSQIVNDFQKGDIAEGYSVSREKKESFPLTVTSAQKNPTAFYLCASSLRLAGGVLGELFFGEGSRLTVL.

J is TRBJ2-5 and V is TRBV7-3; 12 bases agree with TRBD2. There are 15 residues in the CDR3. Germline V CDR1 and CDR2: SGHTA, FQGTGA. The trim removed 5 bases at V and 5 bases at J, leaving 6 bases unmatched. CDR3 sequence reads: CASSNRLAGVETQYF. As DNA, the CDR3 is TGTGCCAGCAGCAACAGACTAGCGGGAGTTGAGACCCAGTACTTC. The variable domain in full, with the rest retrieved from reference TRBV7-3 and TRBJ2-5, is GAGVSQTPSNKVTEKGKYVELRCDPISGHTALYWYRQSLGQGPEFLIYFQGTGAADDSGLPNDRFFAVRPEGSVSTLKIQRTERGDSAVYLCASSNRLAGVETQYFGPGTRLLVL.

The CDR3 sequence is CASSLSGDGAYEQYF. CDR3 in DNA: TGTGCCAGCAGCTTGTCCGGGGACGGAGCCTACGAGCAGTACTTC. The chain uses TRBV5-4 and TRBJ2-7; D could derive from TRBD1 or TRBD2 (5 bases each). Per the germline V gene, CDR1 is SGHNT and CDR2 is YYREEE (reference sequence). The CDR3 covers 15 residues. Trimming shortened V by 1 base and J by 2 bases, and 13 bases separated the two germline ends.

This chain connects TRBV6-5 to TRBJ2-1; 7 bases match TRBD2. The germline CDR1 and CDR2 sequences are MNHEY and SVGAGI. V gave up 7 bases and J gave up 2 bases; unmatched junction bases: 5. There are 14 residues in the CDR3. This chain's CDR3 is CASKGLGPYNEQFF. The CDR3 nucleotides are TGTGCCAGCAAAGGACTAGGCCCCTACAATGAGCAGTTCTTC.

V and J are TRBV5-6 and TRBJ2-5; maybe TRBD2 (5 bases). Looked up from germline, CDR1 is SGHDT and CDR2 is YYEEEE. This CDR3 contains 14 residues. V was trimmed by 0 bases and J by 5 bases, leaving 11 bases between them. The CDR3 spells CASSLVRGWETQYF. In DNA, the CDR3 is TGTGCCAGCAGCTTGGTACGGGGTTGGGAGACCCAGTACTTC.